This T cell receptor beta chain emerged from a study of cytomegalovirus exposure and HLA in healthy donors. Findings of the study overall: Per published reports, the classifier diagnosed cytomegalovirus status with high specificity and sensitivity. In a later analysis, at a false discovery rate of 0.05, 15,000 to 20,000 TCR beta sequences matched HLA alleles.

A word on this clone: The target antigen is unknown.

Researchers ran the PCR with 60 Vbeta and 13 Jbeta primers. Assay used: immunoSEQ multiplex PCR; TCRdb lists only in-frame clones, some missing. The table has 95,000 to 150,000 clones, around 66% seen once. This receptor was taken from a woman in her 40s in good health and CMV-seropositive. Sequencing was performed on PBMCs.

The DNA for the CDR3 is TGTGCCAGCAGTGCTGAACTTGGGGGAGGGAGATCCACAGATACGCAGTATTTT. Translated: CASSAELGGGRSTDTQYF. The chain couples TRBV6-1 to TRBJ2-3; 7 nucleotides align to TRBD2. After removal of 4 bases from V and 2 bases from J, the junction contained 15 bases not matched to a gene. This CDR3 spans 18 amino acids. CDR1 and CDR2 from the germline V gene are MNHNS and SASEGT.